This T cell receptor beta chain was found in a study of blood T cell repertoires in COVID-19. Study context: The study drew acute and convalescent COVID-19 samples from the United States, Italy and Spain. In each case, the material was cDNA or gDNA derived from T cells, B-cell-depleted T cells, or PBMCs.

Per the germline V gene, CDR1 is LNHDA and CDR2 is SQIVND (reference sequence). Trimming took 3 bases from V and 4 from J; bases not matched to a gene: 10. The CDR3 consists of 17 residues. Authors' processing steps: Counts of nucleated cells, estimated from reference gene primer amplification, were obtained. Data came from immunoSEQ multiplex PCR; TCRdb stores just in-frame clones and leaves some out. For V, J and clone size, that table is used; D and trimming come from the DNA. The sample carries 95,000 to 120,000 clones, approximately 89% recorded once. Seattle participants joined during active infection and were tracked over time.

Sequenced sample: peripheral blood. The TCR sequence derives from a woman aged 55-70 years with COVID-19, enrolled during active disease. This chain connects TRBV19 to TRBJ2-2; TRBD1 matches 8 bases. CDR3 coding DNA: TGTGCCAGTAGTATCGGACCAGGGGGCAGGGTCACCGGGGAGCTGTTTTTT. Residues: CASSIGPGGRVTGELFF.